This TCR beta chain was captured by sequencing in a study of T cell repertoires in cytomegalovirus infection. Study conclusions and caveats: CMV carriers with the relevant HLA were identified by cumulative public TCR beta family frequency.

MiXCR was run by TCRdb on the reads, yielding one entry per CDR3 protein. The sample lists 310,000 or so distinct CDR3 sequences; approximately 8.9% were seen once. This clonotype was observed many times. Antigen: not known. CDR1 is SGHTA, CDR2 FQGNSA, per germline. This CDR3 contains 16 residues. V gave up 5 bases and J gave up 2 bases, with 13 bases separating them. The receptor was derived from a human donor in good health (CMV status not recorded). Some clones in this sample may be carry-over from other donors' samples. This sequence joins TRBV7-2 and TRBJ2-6; tentatively, D is TRBD1 (5 bases). The sequenced sample consisted of PBMCs. Here the CDR3 reads CASSPPRQPGANVLTF. CDR3 DNA: TGTGCCAGCAGCCCCCCCAGACAGCCTGGGGCCAACGTCCTGACTTTC.